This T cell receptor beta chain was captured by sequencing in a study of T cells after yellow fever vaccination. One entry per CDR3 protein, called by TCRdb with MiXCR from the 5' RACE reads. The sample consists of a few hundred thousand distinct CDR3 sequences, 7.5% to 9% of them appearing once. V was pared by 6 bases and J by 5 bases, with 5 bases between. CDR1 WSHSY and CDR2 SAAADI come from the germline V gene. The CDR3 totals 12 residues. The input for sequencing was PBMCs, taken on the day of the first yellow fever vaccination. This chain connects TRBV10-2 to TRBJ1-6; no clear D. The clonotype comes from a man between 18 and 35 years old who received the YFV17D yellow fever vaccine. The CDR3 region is CASRFNNSPLHF. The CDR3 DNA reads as TGCGCCAGCAGATTCAATAATTCACCCCTCCACTTT.